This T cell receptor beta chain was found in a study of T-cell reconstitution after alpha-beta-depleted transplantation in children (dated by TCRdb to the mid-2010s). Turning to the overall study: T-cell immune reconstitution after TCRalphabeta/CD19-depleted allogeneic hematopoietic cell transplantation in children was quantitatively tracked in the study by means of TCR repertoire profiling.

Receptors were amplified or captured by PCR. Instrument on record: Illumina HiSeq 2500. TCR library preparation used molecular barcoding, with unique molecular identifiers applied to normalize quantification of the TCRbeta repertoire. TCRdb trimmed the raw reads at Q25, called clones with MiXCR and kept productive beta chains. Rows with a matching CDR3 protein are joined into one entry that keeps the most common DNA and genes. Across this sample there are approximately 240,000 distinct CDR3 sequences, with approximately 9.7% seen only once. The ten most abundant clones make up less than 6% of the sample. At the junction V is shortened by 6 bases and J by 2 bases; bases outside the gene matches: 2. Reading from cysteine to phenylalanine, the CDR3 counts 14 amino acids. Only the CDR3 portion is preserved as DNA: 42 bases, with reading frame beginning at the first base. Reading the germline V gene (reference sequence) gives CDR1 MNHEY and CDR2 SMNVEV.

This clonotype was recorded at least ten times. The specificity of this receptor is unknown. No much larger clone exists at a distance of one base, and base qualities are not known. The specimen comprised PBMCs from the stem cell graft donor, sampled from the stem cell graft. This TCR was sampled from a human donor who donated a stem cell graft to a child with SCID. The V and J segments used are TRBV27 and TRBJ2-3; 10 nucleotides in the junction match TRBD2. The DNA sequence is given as TGTGCCAGCAGACTAGCGGGGTTCACAGATACGCAGTATTTT. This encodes CASRLAGFTDTQYF.